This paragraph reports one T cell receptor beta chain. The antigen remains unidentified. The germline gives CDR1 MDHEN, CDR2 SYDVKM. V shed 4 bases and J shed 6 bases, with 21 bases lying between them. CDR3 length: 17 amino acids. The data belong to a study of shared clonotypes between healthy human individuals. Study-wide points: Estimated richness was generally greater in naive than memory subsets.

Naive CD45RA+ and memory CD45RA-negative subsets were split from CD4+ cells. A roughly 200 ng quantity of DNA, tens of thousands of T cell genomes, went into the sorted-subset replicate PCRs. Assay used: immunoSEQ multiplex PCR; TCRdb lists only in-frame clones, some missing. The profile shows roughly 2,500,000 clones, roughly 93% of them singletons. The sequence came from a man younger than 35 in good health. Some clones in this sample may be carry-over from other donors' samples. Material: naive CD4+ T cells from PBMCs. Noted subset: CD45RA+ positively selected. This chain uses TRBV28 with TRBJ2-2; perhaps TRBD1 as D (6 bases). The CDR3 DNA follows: TGTGCCAGCAGTTCCAACGTCGGGCAGGGGAGAGCCGGGGAGCTGTTTTTT. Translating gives CASSSNVGQGRAGELFF.